This T cell receptor (beta chain) was identified in a study of high-grade serous ovarian cancer treatment subgroups. The tumor samples were collected prior to definitive surgery or chemotherapy. Germline loops: CDR1 SGDLS, CDR2 YYNGEE. The length of the CDR3 is 16 residues. With V trimmed by 3 bases and J by 4 bases, 7 bases remained unmatched. This clone was observed a single time. Assay: immunoSEQ multiplex PCR; the TCRdb copy retains only in-frame clones and omits some. In the table there are some 33,000 clones, around 80% of which are singletons. The chain carries TRBV9 and TRBJ2-3; 11 bases are a match to TRBD1. Sequenced sample: tumor tissue. The source is a human donor with high-grade serous ovarian cancer. CDR3 in DNA: TGTGCCAGCAGCGGCGGGCCGGGACAGGGGGCAGATACGCAGTATTTT. This sequence encodes CASSGGPGQGADTQYF.